This entry features one TCR beta chain sequence. Its antigen is unidentified. This entry comes from a study of T cell clusters in autoimmune cytopenias. TRB was amplified from approximately 250 ng of peripheral blood genomic DNA per sample. The CDR3 extends over 17 amino acids. Germline V gene sequence: CDR1 LGHNA, CDR2 YSLEER. General study results and limits: TRB repertoire shifts in secondary cytopenia and chronic lymphocytic leukemia mostly reflected lymphoma, not autoimmunity. Healthy donors had roughly 2.9-fold more exclusive TRB clusters than active autoimmune hepatitis patients.

One tube held mixed TRB-A and TRB-B primer pools for touch-down PCR. After re-calling the multiplex PCR reads, TCRdb lists one entry per CDR3 protein, DNA absent. The table counts approximately 900 distinct CDR3 sequences; approximately 61% lies in the top ten. The V and J genes are TRBV4-3 and TRBJ2-5; TCRdb's D call of TRBD1 is untestable without DNA. Material: peripheral blood. This TCR was recovered from a human donor with an autoimmune cytopenia or autoimmune hepatitis (not recorded which). The CDR3 reads CASSQGDREGGQETQYF.